This TCR beta chain was identified during a study of blood T cells in healthy people across ages. Germline CDR1 SGHTA, CDR2 FQGNSA. V dropped 5 bases and J dropped 2; count of bases not matched to a gene: 6. The CDR3 covers 16 residues. PCR was performed a second time for about 6 to 12 cycles using a sample-barcoded 5' primer and a J-beta primer mix. Every single cDNA molecule received a tag from a template-switch adaptor with 12 random nucleotides. One entry per CDR3 protein results from TCRdb running MiXCR on the 5' RACE reads. The repertoire consists of around 940,000 distinct CDR3 sequences, with about 53% occurring once and the leading ten covering 20% to 25%. This clonotype was detected a few times.

The chain links TRBV7-2 to TRBJ2-1, with TRBD2 identical over 10 bases. The sequenced sample was blood. The TCR comes from an older woman in good health. The CDR3 is CASSPLLAGTYNEQFF. CDR3 nucleotide sequence: TGTGCCAGCAGCCCGTTACTAGCGGGAACCTACAATGAGCAGTTCTTC.